The next 16 T cell receptor beta chains were all read from a single sample in a study of shared clonotypes between healthy human individuals. Clones were sequenced by immunoSEQ multiplex PCR, and TCRdb holds only the in-frame ones, with some missing. The sample holds 1,500,000 or so clones; approximately 97% are singletons and the top ten take roughly 1.1%. The sample was naive CD4+ T cells sorted from blood. Described subset: CD45RA+ positively selected. The receptors come from a man younger than 40 in good health.

This chain links TRBV29-1 with TRBJ2-7; D is perhaps TRBD2 (7 bases). This CDR3 region has 12 residues. Germline lookup yields CDR1 SQVTM and CDR2 ANQGSEA. The V end was cut by 3 bases, the J end by 2 bases, with 8 bases between. CDR3 sequence reads: CSVDGGPYEQYF. In nucleotides, the CDR3 is TGCAGCGTTGACGGGGGGCCCTACGAGCAGTACTTC.

This clone was detected only once. V gene TRBV6-1 combines with J gene TRBJ2-6, with D possibly matching TRBD1 (5 bases). Looked up from germline, CDR1 is MNHNS and CDR2 is SASEGT. V was cut by 4 bases and J by 4 bases, with 11 bases left in between. This CDR3 region has 15 residues. The CDR3 loop reads CASSAPGSGANVLTF. CDR3 DNA: TGTGCCAGCAGTGCCCCAGGGTCCGGGGCCAACGTCCTGACTTTC.

The genes are TRBV18 and TRBJ2-3, with D tentatively TRBD1 (6 bases). This CDR3 comprises 16 residues. CDR1 and CDR2 (germline): KGHSH, LQKENI. The V end lost 5 bases, the J end lost 5 bases, and 20 bases lay between the germline ends. The CDR3 sequence is CASSSQGPPMGDTQYF. In DNA form, the CDR3 reads TGTGCCAGCTCATCCCAGGGGCCGCCAATGGGAGATACGCAGTATTTT.

V is TRBV29-1 and J is TRBJ2-1; no clear D. Trimming cost V 0 bases and J 0 bases, with 9 bases left between them. The CDR3 length is 15 residues. CDR1 is SQVTM, CDR2 ANQGSEA, per germline. The CDR3 DNA sequence: TGCAGCGTTGAAGATCGAAGGCACTCCTACAATGAGCAGTTCTTC. This codes for CSVEDRRHSYNEQFF.

The chain has TRBV5-1 and TRBJ2-7; the D is unclear. Germline CDR1 and CDR2: SGHRS and YFSETQ. Trimming cost V 0 bases and J 0 bases, with 10 bases left between them. The CDR3 spans 15 residues. The CDR3 region is CASSLGGAYSYEQYF. The CDR3 nucleotides are TGCGCCAGCAGCTTGGGTGGAGCCTACTCCTACGAGCAGTACTTC.

On this clone itself: Other DNA sequences in this sample translate to the same CDR3. The J gene is TRBJ1-1, the V gene TRBV18; no definite D call. Germline assignment: CDR1 KGHSH and CDR2 LQKENI. V was cut by 3 bases and J by 4 bases, with 9 bases left in between. The CDR3 is 13 residues long. This CDR3 is CASSPESGTEAFF. The CDR3 region has the DNA TGTGCCAGCTCACCTGAGTCCGGCACTGAAGCTTTCTTT.

The CDR3 nucleotides are TGCGCCAGCAGCTTGGGCTGGACGGGCACAGATACGCAGTATTTT. Protein: CASSLGWTGTDTQYF. The chain joins TRBV5-1 to TRBJ2-3; D is undetermined. V was pared by 0 bases and J by 1 base, with 9 bases between. The length of the CDR3 is 15 residues. Germline assignment: CDR1 SGHRS and CDR2 YFSETQ. The entire variable domain, with the rest obtained from reference TRBV5-1 and TRBJ2-3, is as follows: KAGVTQTPRYLIKTRGQQVTLSCSPISGHRSVSWYQQTPGQGLQFLFEYFSETQRNKGNFPGRFSGRQFSNSRSEMNVSTLELGDSALYLCASSLGWTGTDTQYFGPGTRLTVL.

The chain uses TRBV27 and TRBJ2-1; 10 bases fit TRBD2. J was trimmed by 5 bases and V by 3 bases; bases with no gene match: 4. Germline CDR1 reads MNHEY; CDR2 reads SMNVEV (reference sequence). The CDR3 extends over 15 amino acids. CDR3 in amino acids: CASSFSLAGNNEQFF. CDR3 DNA sequence: TGTGCCAGCAGTTTCTCACTAGCGGGAAACAATGAGCAGTTCTTC.

The chain employs TRBV20-1 and TRBJ2-7; TRBD1 is a possible D gene (5 bases). Deletions cut 6 bases from V and 5 bases from J, with 8 bases between. Germline CDR1 reads DFQATT; CDR2 reads SNEGSKA (reference sequence). This CDR3 comprises 10 residues. The CDR3 nucleotides read TGCAGTGCCGGACACCACGAGCAGTACTTC. Protein: CSAGHHEQYF.

The chain is built from TRBV30 and TRBJ2-5; no clear D gene. The V and J ends lost 1 base and 3 bases respectively, with 18 bases between them. This CDR3 comprises 16 residues. CDR1 and CDR2 from the germline V gene are GTSNPN and SVGIG (reference sequence). The CDR3 sequence is CAWSGAGPLFEETQYF. In DNA form, the CDR3 reads TGTGCCTGGAGTGGGGCCGGGCCCTTATTCGAAGAGACCCAGTACTTC.

This clone has just one count. This chain links TRBV5-1 with TRBJ2-2; possible D gene TRBD2, 7 bases. The germline V gene encodes CDR1 SGHRS and CDR2 YFSETQ. The CDR3 has 19 residues. The V end lost 4 bases, the J end lost 2 bases, and 24 bases lay between the germline ends. The CDR3 DNA reads TGCGCCAGCAGCCCAACGTCTTGGTTGGGAGGGGGAAACACCGGGGAGCTGTTTTTT. Encoded protein: CASSPTSWLGGGNTGELFF. The full variable domain, completed using reference TRBV5-1 and TRBJ2-2, is KAGVTQTPRYLIKTRGQQVTLSCSPISGHRSVSWYQQTPGQGLQFLFEYFSETQRNKGNFPGRFSGRQFSNSRSEMNVSTLELGDSALYLCASSPTSWLGGGNTGELFFGEGSRLTVL.

V gene TRBV2 combines with J gene TRBJ1-5; the D is unclear. CDR1 SNHLY and CDR2 FYNNEI come from the germline V gene. V lost 0 bases and J lost 5, with 2 bases in between. The length of the CDR3 is 12 residues. The CDR3 here is CASSEAHQPQHF. The DNA for the CDR3 is TGTGCCAGCAGTGAAGCCCATCAGCCCCAGCATTTT.

V is TRBV27 and J is TRBJ2-3, with a possible D match to TRBD1 (5 bases). CDR3 length: 16 residues. The germline V gene encodes CDR1 MNHEY and CDR2 SMNVEV (reference sequence). Between the trimmed V and J ends, which lost 0 bases and 0 bases, there was a span of 10 bases. CDR3: CASSLSGAVSTDTQYF. As DNA, the CDR3 is TGTGCCAGCAGTTTATCAGGGGCGGTCAGCACAGATACGCAGTATTTT.

The chain combines TRBV18 with TRBJ2-3; 8 bases agree with TRBD1. The trim removed 3 bases at V and 3 bases at J, leaving 5 bases unmatched. Germline V gene data show CDR1 as KGHSH and CDR2 as LQKENI. This CDR3 comprises 15 residues. The CDR3 spells CASSPWHRGTDTQYF. The CDR3 coding sequence is TGTGCCAGCTCACCGTGGCACAGGGGGACAGATACGCAGTATTTT.

This rearrangement joins TRBV28 to TRBJ1-1; perhaps TRBD1 as D (5 bases). The CDR3 is 15 residues long. CDR1 and CDR2 (germline): MDHEN, SYDVKM. Trimming stripped 6 bases from V and 1 base from J, with 15 bases between. The CDR3 DNA reads TGTGCCAGCAGCCCCTCCCAGGGTTGGAACACTGAAGCTTTCTTT. Its protein is CASSPSQGWNTEAFF.

This clone was picked up one time. This chain links TRBV11-2 with TRBJ2-7; TRBD2 matches at 11 bases. The CDR3 has 15 residues. The V gene's germline CDR1 is SGHAT and CDR2 FQNNGV. After removal of 5 bases from V and 4 bases from J, the junction contained 7 bases not matched to a gene. The CDR3 is CASSPLAGGLYEQYF. The CDR3 bases are TGTGCCAGCAGCCCCTTAGCGGGAGGGTTGTACGAGCAGTACTTC.